This T cell receptor (beta chain) was recorded in a study of regulatory T cells in long-lasting Graves disease. Building the TCR beta libraries relied on iRepertoire HTBI primers, and CDR3 regions underwent Arm-PCR. TCRdb re-analysed the multiplex PCR reads in MiXCR, keeping a single row per CDR3 protein. This table holds about 540,000 distinct CDR3 sequences, 13% found once. Time point specified: newly diagnosed GD, antithyroid drugs for less than 3 months. Extracted RNA from PBMCs served as the source of the TCR library. Patients came from an endocrinology department in Xi'an, China. This same sample was also part of a study on T cells in Graves' hyperthyroidism and ophthalmopathy. That work states: Most clonotypes expanded in thyroid above 0.001 were likewise present in blood.

The sample in question was peripheral blood mononuclear cells (PBMCs), obtained at new diagnosis, from a patient treated with antithyroid drugs. This receptor was obtained from a man aged 30 to 39 with Graves disease.

The CDR3 coding sequence is TGCGCCAGCAGCTCATGGACAGTCTCTAGCTCCTACAACGAGCAGTACTTC. Residues: CASSSWTVSSSYNEQYF. The V call is TRBV5-1, the J call TRBJ2-7, with D perhaps matching TRBD1 (6 bases). Germline CDR1 reads SGHRS; CDR2 reads YFSETQ. This CDR3 is 17 amino acids long. Trimming took off 3 bases at V and 5 bases at J, with 24 bases between the two ends.